This T cell receptor beta chain was found in a study of blood T cell repertoires in COVID-19 (dated by TCRdb to the early 2020s). About the full investigation: Samples from collaborators originated in the United States, Italy and Spain and spanned both the acute and convalescent phases of COVID-19. The material from the prospective study consisted of cDNA or gDNA derived from T cells, B-cell-depleted T cells, or PBMCs. Deeply sampled blood TCRbeta repertoires from subjects exposed to, actively infected with, or recovered from COVID-19 were included in the dataset. The repertoires were made available in a free public database intended to serve as a resource for research on the immune response to SARS-CoV-2. The samples were drawn from two sources: the first 160 participants of the ongoing ImmuneRACE study, and fewer than 1,500 subjects contributed by 6 global collaborators. Sample metadata almost always included a de-identified subject ID, COVID-19 status, age in years and sex. HLA class I and class II types, where available, came from metadata supplied by the sample provider rather than from assay-based typing.

Collaborating institutions collected whole blood in K2EDTA tubes following their own protocols. For TCRbeta analysis, collaborators shipped samples as frozen whole blood, isolated PBMCs, or DNA extracted from either of those sample types. As regards this clone: Its antigen is still unknown. No much larger clone is present one base from it, and per-base qualities are unavailable.

What the work shows at the level of the full study, not this receptor alone: Clinical and demographic metadata were provided uncurated, with the amount varying by source and participant.

In the germline V gene, CDR1 corresponds to SGHRS and CDR2 to YFSETQ. Spanning cysteine to phenylalanine, the CDR3 consists of 15 amino acids. CDR3 DNA is the only sequence kept; it has 45 bases, read in frame from the first base. V lost 0 bases and J lost 4 bases, and the count of bases not matched to a germline gene is 1. TCRbeta CDR3 regions were amplified from genomic DNA by means of the immunoSEQ Assay, a bias-controlled multiplex PCR. As for the original processing: The number of nucleated cells in each sample was estimated by amplification of reference gene primers within the assay. To quantify the absolute abundance of each unique TCRbeta CDR3 rearrangement, sequence reads were collapsed and filtered. For each sample, productive Simpson clonality was calculated by taking the square root of Simpson's diversity index across productive rearrangements. This immuneACCESS table, as held by TCRdb, lists in-frame sequences with V and J called but not all clones. Of the missing ones, under half trace to an unresolved V gene in checked studies; the others have no known cause. D and trimming were read from the DNA, whereas the V and J calls and clone size are those reported in that table. This sample has 45,000 or so clones in its table, and 80% to 90% of those were observed once. 15% to 19% of the sample rests with the top ten.

The sequenced sample consisted of peripheral blood. The chain is assembled from TRBV5-1 and TRBJ2-2; TRBD1 aligns with 9 central bases. This TCR was recovered from a man in his sixties or seventies with active COVID-19. The bases read TGCGCCAGCAGCTTGGTGGGACAGGGCACCGGGGAGCTGTTTTTT. Its amino acids are CASSLVGQGTGELFF. The full variable domain, completed from the reference TRBV5-1 and TRBJ2-2 proteins outside the CDR3, reads KAGVTQTPRYLIKTRGQQVTLSCSPISGHRSVSWYQQTPGQGLQFLFEYFSETQRNKGNFPGRFSGRQFSNSRSEMNVSTLELGDSALYLCASSLVGQGTGELFFGEGSRLTVL.